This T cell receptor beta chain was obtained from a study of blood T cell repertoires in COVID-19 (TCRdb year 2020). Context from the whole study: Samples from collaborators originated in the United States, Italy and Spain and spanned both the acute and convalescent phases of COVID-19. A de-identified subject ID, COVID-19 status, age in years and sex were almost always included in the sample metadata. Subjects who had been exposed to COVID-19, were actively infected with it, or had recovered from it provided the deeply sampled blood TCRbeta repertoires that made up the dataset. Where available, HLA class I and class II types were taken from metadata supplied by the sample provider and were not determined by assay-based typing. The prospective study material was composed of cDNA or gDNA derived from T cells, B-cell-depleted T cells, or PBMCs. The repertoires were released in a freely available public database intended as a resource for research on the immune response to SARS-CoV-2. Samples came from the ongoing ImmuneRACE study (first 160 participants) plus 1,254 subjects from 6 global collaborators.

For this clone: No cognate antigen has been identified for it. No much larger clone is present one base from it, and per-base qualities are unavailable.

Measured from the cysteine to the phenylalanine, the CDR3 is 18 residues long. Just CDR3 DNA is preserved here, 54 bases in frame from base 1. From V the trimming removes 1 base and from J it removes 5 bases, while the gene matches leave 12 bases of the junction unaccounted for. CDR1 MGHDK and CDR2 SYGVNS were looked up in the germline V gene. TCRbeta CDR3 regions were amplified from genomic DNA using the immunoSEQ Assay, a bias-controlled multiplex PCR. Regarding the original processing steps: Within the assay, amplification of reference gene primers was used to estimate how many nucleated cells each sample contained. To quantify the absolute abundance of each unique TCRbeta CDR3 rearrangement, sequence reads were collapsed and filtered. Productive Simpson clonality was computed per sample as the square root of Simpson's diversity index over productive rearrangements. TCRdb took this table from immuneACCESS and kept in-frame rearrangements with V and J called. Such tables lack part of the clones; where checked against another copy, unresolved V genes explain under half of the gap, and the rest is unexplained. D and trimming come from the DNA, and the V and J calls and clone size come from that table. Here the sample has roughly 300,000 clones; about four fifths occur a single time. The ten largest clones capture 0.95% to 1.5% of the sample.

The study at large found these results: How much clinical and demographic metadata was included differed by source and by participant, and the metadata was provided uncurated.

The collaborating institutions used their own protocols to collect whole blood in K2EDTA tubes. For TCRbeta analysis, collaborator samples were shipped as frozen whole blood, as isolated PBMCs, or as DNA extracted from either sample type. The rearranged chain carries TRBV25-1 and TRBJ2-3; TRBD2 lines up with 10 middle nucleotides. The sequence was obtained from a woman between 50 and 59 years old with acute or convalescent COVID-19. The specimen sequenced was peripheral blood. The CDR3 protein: CASSEFGWASGSEDTQYF. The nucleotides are TGTGCCAGCAGTGAATTTGGCTGGGCTAGCGGGAGTGAAGATACGCAGTATTTT.